This entry lists 17 T cell receptor beta chains sequenced from one sample in a study of OX40 agonist ivuxolimab in advanced cancers. Libraries were prepared through the immunoSEQ multiplex PCR assay. TCRdb retrieved this table from immuneACCESS and kept in-frame rearrangements only. Not all clones are present; in checked studies, unresolved V genes account for under half, and no reason is known for the remainder. The sample data list tens of thousands of clones, and under 80% of these were observed just once. The top ten hold 7.5% to 10% of the sample. This sample comprised CD4+ or CD8+ T cells sorted from blood, obtained in a trial of the OX40 agonist ivuxolimab. The receptors shown here come from an adult with an advanced solid tumor such as melanoma, head and neck, liver or kidney cancer.

The chain carries TRBV19 and TRBJ2-3; possible D gene TRBD2, 5 bases. The ends were cut back, 0 bases at V and 8 bases at J, with 12 bases in the middle. The CDR3 loop spans 14 amino acids. Germline assignment: CDR1 LNHDA and CDR2 SQIVND (reference sequence). CDR3 protein: CASSIDHRGGTQYF. The CDR3 nucleotides are TGTGCCAGTAGTATAGATCACCGGGGTGGTACGCAGTATTTT.

This chain joins TRBV5-5 and TRBJ1-1; D might be TRBD1 (6 bases). The CDR3 length is 15 residues. Germline CDR1 SGHKS, CDR2 YYEKEE (reference sequence). The V gene lost 7 bases and the J gene lost 0 bases, with 16 bases spanning the gap. The CDR3 DNA reads as TGTGCCAGCGTACAGGGAGGAAGCATGAACACTGAAGCTTTCTTT. As protein: CASVQGGSMNTEAFF.

V and J are TRBV19 and TRBJ1-2; TRBD1 aligns across 8 bases. V shed 6 bases and J 3 bases; nucleotides not matched to a gene: 9. The CDR3 totals 15 residues. Germline V CDR1 and CDR2: LNHDA, SQIVND (reference sequence). CDR3 protein: CASRRGGTGDYGYTF. Here the CDR3 DNA reads TGTGCCAGTAGACGAGGGGGGACAGGAGACTATGGCTACACCTTC. The full variable domain, with the rest looked up from reference TRBV19 and TRBJ1-2, is DGGITQSPKYLFRKEGQNVTLSCEQNLNHDAMYWYRQDPGQGLRLIYYSQIVNDFQKGDIAEGYSVSREKKESFPLTVTSAQKNPTAFYLCASRRGGTGDYGYTFGSGTRLTVV.

The V and J genes are TRBV2 and TRBJ1-4, with TRBD1 as a possible D gene (5 bases). V shed 2 bases and J shed 7 bases, with 17 bases lying between them. This CDR3 contains 16 residues. The germline gives CDR1 SNHLY, CDR2 FYNNEI. CDR3 loop: CASSERKGASPEKLFF. In DNA, the CDR3 is TGTGCCAGCAGTGAACGGAAAGGGGCCTCCCCTGAAAAACTGTTTTTT.

The chain has TRBV15 and TRBJ2-5, with 8 bases matching TRBD1. The J segment lost 3 bases and the V segment lost 0 bases, leaving 18 bases of the junction unmatched. Germline CDR1 reads LNHNV; CDR2 reads YYDKDF (reference sequence). The CDR3 runs 20 residues. The DNA of the CDR3 is TGTGCCACCAGCAGAGACGCCCCGCTTTTCTCAGGGGGCGCGGAAGAGACCCAGTACTTC. Amino acids: CATSRDAPLFSGGAEETQYF.

This chain uses TRBV6-1 with TRBJ2-1, with D possibly matching TRBD2 (7 bases). Trimming removed 7 bases at V and 7 bases at J, with 17 bases between. The CDR3 runs 14 residues. Germline values: CDR1 MNHNS, CDR2 SASEGT. CDR3 bases: TGTGCCAGCAATTTAAGGCGGGGGCAGAATGAGCAGTTCTTC. Its protein product is CASNLRRGQNEQFF.

The chain combines TRBV6-1 with TRBJ1-2, with 7 bases lining up with TRBD1. V was clipped by 4 bases and J by 7 bases; unmatched bases: 3. Germline-derived CDR1 and CDR2 are MNHNS and SASEGT. This CDR3 contains 12 residues. The CDR3 loop reads CASSVDRVGYTF. CDR3 nucleotides: TGTGCCAGCAGTGTTGACAGGGTTGGCTACACCTTC.

J is TRBJ2-7 and V is TRBV6-1; D is undetermined. This CDR3 is 12 amino acids long. V lost 1 base and J lost 3, with 4 bases in between. Looked up from germline, CDR1 is MNHNS and CDR2 is SASEGT. CDR3 sequence reads: CASSEGGYEQYF. CDR3 bases: TGTGCCAGCAGTGAAGGGGGCTACGAGCAGTACTTC.

The chain is built from TRBV5-1 and TRBJ2-3; D is uncertain. Germline V lookup: CDR1 SGHRS, CDR2 YFSETQ. Trimming removed 1 base at V and 6 bases at J, with 9 bases between. The CDR3 is 13 residues long. CDR3 loop: CASSLKGLDTQYF. DNA for the CDR3: TGCGCCAGCAGCTTGAAGGGTTTGGATACGCAGTATTTT.

This clone was observed a single time. This chain connects TRBV18 to TRBJ2-1; 8 bases match TRBD2. With V trimmed by 3 bases and J by 2 bases, 21 bases remained unmatched. The germline CDR1 and CDR2 sequences are KGHSH and LQKENI. The CDR3 sequence is 21 residues long. The CDR3 sequence: CASSPAIWTGGQDRPYNEQFF. DNA of the CDR3: TGTGCCAGCTCACCCGCGATCTGGACGGGGGGGCAAGACCGCCCCTACAATGAGCAGTTCTTC.

The chain is built from TRBV4-1 and TRBJ2-2; 8 nucleotides align to TRBD2. Looked up from germline, CDR1 is MGHRA and CDR2 is YSYEKL. V trimming: 3 bases; J trimming: 6 bases; junction bases outside the gene matches: 12. The CDR3 is made up of 17 amino acids. Written as DNA, the CDR3 is TGCGCCAGCAGCCAGGTGAATATGGGACTAGATCCCGGGGAGCTGTTTTTT. This sequence encodes CASSQVNMGLDPGELFF.

The chain combines TRBV7-3 with TRBJ2-3; 7 bases line up with TRBD2. Unmatched junction bases numbered 9, after V lost 2 bases and J lost 7 bases. CDR1 and CDR2 from the germline V gene are SGHTA and FQGTGA. The CDR3 covers 15 residues. The CDR3, as DNA: TGTGCCAGCAGCTTAGGGCAGGGAGGGCCGAATACGCAGTATTTT. It translates to CASSLGQGGPNTQYF.

Here the CDR3 reads CASSLLSGTSEQYF. In nucleotides, the CDR3 is TGTGCCAGCAGCTTGTTGAGCGGAACCAGCGAGCAGTACTTC. The chain uses TRBV4-2 and TRBJ2-7, with D possibly TRBD2 on 5 matching bases. CDR3 length: 14 residues. V was shortened by 5 bases and J by 6 bases, with 17 bases between the two germline ends. Looked up from germline, CDR1 is LGHNA and CDR2 is YNFKEQ.

The chain links TRBV18 to TRBJ2-7; unclear D gene. The V end was cut by 6 bases, the J end by 2 bases, with 14 bases between. The germline V gene encodes CDR1 KGHSH and CDR2 LQKENI. This CDR3 spans 14 amino acids. As DNA, the CDR3 is TGTGCCAGCTCGAACGACGGATTTACCTACGAGCAGTACTTC. This translates into CASSNDGFTYEQYF.

DNA for the CDR3: TGTGCCAGCAGCCACCCTCAAGGAGACCAGTTCTTC. Protein sequence: CASSHPQGDQFF. The chain joins TRBV9 to TRBJ2-1; D ambiguous. Germline lookup yields CDR1 SGDLS and CDR2 YYNGEE. V was pared by 4 bases and J by 13 bases, with 15 bases between. The CDR3 covers 12 residues.

V usage is TRBV6-6 and J usage is TRBJ2-5; unclear D gene. V was trimmed by 5 bases and J by 1 base, leaving 2 bases between them. CDR3 length equals 11 residues. Germline V lookup: CDR1 MNHNY, CDR2 SVGAGI (reference sequence). CDR3 sequence (DNA): TGTGCCAGCAGTACCCAAGAGACCCAGTACTTC. Translated, it gives CASSTQETQYF.

The V call is TRBV15, the J call TRBJ1-1, with TRBD1 as a possible D gene (6 bases). CDR3 size: 15 residues. Germline values: CDR1 LNHNV, CDR2 YYDKDF (reference sequence). Trimming stripped 0 bases from V and 3 bases from J, with 11 bases between. CDR3 loop: CATSRDQQGYTEAFF. The CDR3 nucleotides read TGTGCCACCAGCAGAGATCAACAGGGATACACTGAAGCTTTCTTT.